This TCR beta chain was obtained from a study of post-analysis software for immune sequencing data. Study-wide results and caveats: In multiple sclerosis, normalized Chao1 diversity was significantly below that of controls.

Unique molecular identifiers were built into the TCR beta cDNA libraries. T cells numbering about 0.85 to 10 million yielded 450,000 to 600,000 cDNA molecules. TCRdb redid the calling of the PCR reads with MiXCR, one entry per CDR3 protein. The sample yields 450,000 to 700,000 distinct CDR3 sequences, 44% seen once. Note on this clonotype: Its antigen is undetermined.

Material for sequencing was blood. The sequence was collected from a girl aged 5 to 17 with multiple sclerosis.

CDR3 sequence: CASSSGGQHYEQYF. For the CDR3, the DNA is TGTGCCAGCAGCAGCGGGGGACAGCACTACGAGCAGTACTTC. The chain combines TRBV7-9 with TRBJ2-5; D is perhaps TRBD2 (8 bases). The J call is in doubt because the DNA end fits TRBJ2-7 better. CDR3 length: 14 amino acids. The germline gives CDR1 SEHNR, CDR2 FQNEAQ (reference sequence).